The T cell receptor beta chain under discussion was sequenced for a study of blood T cell repertoires in COVID-19. Germline lookup yields CDR1 SGHVS and CDR2 FNYEAQ. The CDR3 covers 18 residues. Trimming shortened V by 1 base and J by 0 bases, and 15 bases separated the two germline ends. The repertoire was sequenced with immunoSEQ multiplex PCR; TCRdb's copy has only in-frame clones and lacks some. The sample contains about 90,000 clones, roughly 84% of which appear only once. This chain joins TRBV7-6 and TRBJ2-2; D is uncertain. The origin of this receptor is a woman at least 80 years old with active or convalescent COVID-19. The specimen sequenced was peripheral blood. The CDR3 DNA reads as TGTGCCAGCAGCTTAGAGGTCCCGGGTCCAACGAACACCGGGGAGCTGTTTTTT. Translation gives CASSLEVPGPTNTGELFF. The full variable domain, rest sourced from reference TRBV7-6 and TRBJ2-2, is GAGVSQSPRYKVTKRGQDVALRCDPISGHVSLYWYRQALGQGPEFLTYFNYEAQQDKSGLPNDRFSAERPEGSISTLTIQRTEQRDSAMYRCASSLEVPGPTNTGELFFGEGSRLTVL.